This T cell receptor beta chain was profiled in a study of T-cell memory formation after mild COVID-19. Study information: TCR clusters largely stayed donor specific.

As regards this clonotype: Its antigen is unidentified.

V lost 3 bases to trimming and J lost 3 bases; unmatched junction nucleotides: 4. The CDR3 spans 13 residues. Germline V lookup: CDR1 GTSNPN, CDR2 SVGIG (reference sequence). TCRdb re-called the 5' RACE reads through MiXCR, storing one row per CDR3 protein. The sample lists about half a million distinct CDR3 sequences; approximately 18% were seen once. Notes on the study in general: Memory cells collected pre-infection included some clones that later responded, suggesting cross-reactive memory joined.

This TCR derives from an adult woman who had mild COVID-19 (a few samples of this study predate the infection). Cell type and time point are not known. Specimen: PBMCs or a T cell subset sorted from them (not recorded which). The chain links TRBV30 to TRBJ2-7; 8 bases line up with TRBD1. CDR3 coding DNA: TGTGCCTGGAGGGGGACAGGATACTACGAGCAGTACTTC. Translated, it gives CAWRGTGYYEQYF.